What follows are 25 T cell receptor beta chains derived from one specimen sequenced in a study of shared clonotypes between healthy human individuals. Data came from immunoSEQ multiplex PCR; TCRdb stores just in-frame clones and leaves some out. The sample consists of millions of clones, approximately 92% of them appearing once. The sample comprised naive CD4+ T cells sorted from blood. The subset: CD45RA+ positively selected. These receptors all stem from a man aged 18 to 29 in good health.

This chain connects TRBV10-3 to TRBJ2-1; 11 nucleotides line up with TRBD2. Trimming at V came to 4 bases and at J to 6 bases, leaving 5 bases not matched to a gene. Germline CDR1 reads ENHRY; CDR2 reads SYGVKD. The CDR3 loop spans 15 amino acids. CDR3 region: CAISVTSGSRNEQFF. The CDR3 nucleotides are TGTGCCATCAGTGTAACTAGCGGGAGTCGCAATGAGCAGTTCTTC.

The chain employs TRBV7-6 and TRBJ2-2; tentative D call: TRBD1 (5 bases). V gave up 1 base and J gave up 8 bases, with 11 bases separating them. Germline CDR1 is SGHVS and CDR2 is FNYEAQ. The CDR3 totals 14 residues. This chain's CDR3 is CASSLGGRVGELFF. CDR3 nucleotide sequence: TGTGCCAGCAGCTTAGGCGGCAGGGTGGGGGAGCTGTTTTTT.

This chain connects TRBV5-1 to TRBJ2-2; D is possibly TRBD1 (6 bases). The CDR3 is 15 residues long. V was shortened by 5 bases and J by 7 bases, with 18 bases between the two germline ends. In germline, CDR1 is SGHRS, CDR2 YFSETQ. CDR3 loop: CASRPGQPEGGELFF. CDR3 sequence (DNA): TGCGCCAGCAGACCTGGACAGCCCGAAGGCGGGGAGCTGTTTTTT.

Written as DNA, the CDR3 is TGTGCCACCACCCGAGATATGGGACTTTACAATGAGCAGTTCTTC. Translated, it gives CATTRDMGLYNEQFF. The V gene is TRBV15, the J gene TRBJ2-1; perhaps TRBD2 as D (6 bases). In germline, CDR1 is LNHNV, CDR2 YYDKDF (reference sequence). Trimming stripped 7 bases from V and 4 bases from J, with 17 bases between. This CDR3 region has 15 residues.

The chain links TRBV9 to TRBJ2-5, with 7 bases identical to TRBD2. CDR1 SGDLS and CDR2 YYNGEE come from the germline V gene. This CDR3 comprises 15 residues. V dropped 6 bases and J dropped 2; count of bases not matched to a gene: 10. CDR3: CASIGDGGDQETQYF. The CDR3 region has the DNA TGTGCCAGCATCGGCGATGGGGGGGATCAAGAGACCCAGTACTTC.

In its sample, this clone was seen once. The chain has TRBV10-2 and TRBJ2-1, with 8 bases that match TRBD2. The V segment lost 6 bases and the J segment 10 bases; nucleotides outside the gene matches: 17. The germline V gene has CDR1 WSHSY and CDR2 SAAADI. This CDR3 is 16 amino acids long. Here the CDR3 reads CASRETGTPSGGEQFF. CDR3 DNA sequence: TGCGCCAGCAGAGAGACCGGGACTCCATCGGGGGGGGAGCAGTTCTTC.

This sequence joins TRBV28 and TRBJ2-7; D is perhaps TRBD2 (5 bases). The CDR3 length is 17 residues. V lost 1 base and J lost 1, with 17 bases in between. CDR1 is MDHEN, CDR2 SYDVKM, per germline. The CDR3: CASSLSGIRTLSYEQYF. CDR3 nucleotides: TGTGCCAGCAGTTTATCGGGAATCCGGACCCTATCCTACGAGCAGTACTTC.

The rearrangement links TRBV7-9 to TRBJ2-3; D might be TRBD1 (5 bases). The V end was cut by 3 bases, the J end by 4 bases, with 11 bases between. The CDR3 is made up of 14 amino acids. Germline-derived CDR1 and CDR2 are SEHNR and FQNEAQ (reference sequence). The CDR3 sequence is CASSLSQGSDTQYF. The CDR3 coding sequence is TGTGCCAGCAGCTTGAGTCAGGGTTCAGATACGCAGTATTTT.

This rearrangement joins TRBV9 to TRBJ1-6; 9 nucleotides line up with TRBD1. CDR3 length: 13 residues. CDR1 SGDLS and CDR2 YYNGEE come from the germline V gene. J gave up 7 bases and V 5 bases, and 1 base lay outside the gene matches. CDR3 in amino acids: CASSTGGNSPLHF. DNA of the CDR3: TGTGCCAGCAGTACAGGGGGCAATTCACCCCTCCACTTT.

A remark on this clone: The same CDR3 arises from other DNA sequences in this sample as well. The rearrangement joins TRBV29-1 to TRBJ1-2; no firm D call. Germline V gene sequence: CDR1 SQVTM, CDR2 ANQGSEA. The CDR3 covers 14 residues. Trimming stripped 4 bases from V and 0 bases from J, with 12 bases between. The CDR3 here is CSVVGQLSNYGYTF. CDR3 in DNA: TGCAGCGTTGTAGGGCAGCTCTCTAACTATGGCTACACCTTC.

This chain uses TRBV7-9 with TRBJ2-1; D gene unclear. Germline V gene data show CDR1 as SEHNR and CDR2 as FQNEAQ (reference sequence). Between the trimmed V and J ends, which lost 0 bases and 5 bases, there was a span of 11 bases. The CDR3 is made up of 15 amino acids. The CDR3 coding sequence is TGTGCCAGCAGCTTAGCGAAGAACATGGACAATGAGCAGTTCTTC. As protein: CASSLAKNMDNEQFF.

The chain uses TRBV10-3 and TRBJ1-2; weak D call: TRBD1 (5 bases). The CDR3 extends over 15 amino acids. V was shortened by 6 bases and J by 5 bases, with 19 bases between the two germline ends. From germline, CDR1 is ENHRY and CDR2 SYGVKD. This CDR3 is CAISPGTLVSYGYTF. The CDR3 DNA reads as TGTGCCATCAGCCCCGGGACCCTGGTTTCGTATGGCTACACCTTC.

The V gene is TRBV25-1, the J gene TRBJ2-1, with TRBD2 identical over 11 bases. Trimming took 7 bases from V and 6 from J; bases not matched to a gene: 5. Germline V gene sequence: CDR1 MGHDK, CDR2 SYGVNS. The CDR3 contains 14 residues. The CDR3 protein is CASTIAGGTNEQFF. The CDR3 region has the DNA TGTGCCAGCACAATAGCGGGAGGGACCAATGAGCAGTTCTTC.

This chain uses TRBV6-4 with TRBJ2-7; D uncertain. Germline V gene sequence: CDR1 MRHNA, CDR2 SNTAGT. Trimming stripped 0 bases from V and 5 bases from J, with 20 bases between. The CDR3 is 17 amino acids. CDR3 DNA sequence: TGTGCCAGCAGTGACTCGATTTCGTTACCAAGAAGCCACGAGCAGTACTTC. Its translation: CASSDSISLPRSHEQYF.

The chain couples TRBV6-5 to TRBJ2-7; D gene ambiguous. Germline loops: CDR1 MNHEY, CDR2 SVGAGI. The CDR3 has 15 amino acids. V lost 2 bases, J lost 3 bases, and 14 bases lay in between. CDR3: CASSYEARSSYEQYF. For the CDR3, the DNA is TGTGCCAGCAGTTACGAGGCCAGGAGCAGCTACGAGCAGTACTTC.

This clone was recorded once. The rearrangement links TRBV30 to TRBJ1-2; tentatively, D is TRBD1 (6 bases). This CDR3 has 13 residues. V shed 2 bases and J shed 7 bases, with 14 bases lying between them. CDR1 is GTSNPN, CDR2 SVGIG, per germline (reference sequence). For the CDR3, the DNA is TGTGCCTGGAGTAGACCCAGGGGCGGTGGCTACACCTTC. Its translation is CAWSRPRGGGYTF.

This chain connects TRBV30 to TRBJ1-4; 7 positions match TRBD1. The length of the CDR3 is 12 residues. V lost 3 bases, J lost 8 bases, and 3 bases stayed unmatched. Germline CDR1 GTSNPN, CDR2 SVGIG (reference sequence). The CDR3 nucleotides read TGTGCCTGGAGCGGGGACAGCGAAAAACTGTTTTTT. This codes for CAWSGDSEKLFF.

The chain has TRBV27 and TRBJ2-3, with 11 bases identical to TRBD2. The CDR3 spans 16 residues. The V and J ends lost 6 bases and 2 bases, in that order; junction bases with no gene match: 7. CDR1 and CDR2 (germline): MNHEY, SMNVEV (reference sequence). This chain's CDR3 is CASRSLGLADTDTQYF. The CDR3 DNA sequence: TGTGCCAGCAGGTCTCTGGGACTAGCGGACACAGATACGCAGTATTTT.

V is TRBV2 and J is TRBJ1-2; 7 bases map to TRBD1. Germline V gene sequence: CDR1 SNHLY, CDR2 FYNNEI. The CDR3 totals 16 residues. The trim removed 6 bases at V and 3 bases at J, leaving 13 bases unmatched. CDR3 sequence: CASRAETGKVDYGYTF. The CDR3 bases are TGTGCCAGCAGGGCAGAGACAGGGAAAGTCGACTATGGCTACACCTTC. The whole variable domain, remainder taken from reference TRBV2 and TRBJ1-2, is EPEVTQTPSHQVTQMGQEVILRCVPISNHLYFYWYRQILGQKVEFLVSFYNNEISEKSEIFDDQFSVERPDGSNFTLKIRSTKLEDSAMYFCASRAETGKVDYGYTFGSGTRLTVV.

This sequence joins TRBV19 and TRBJ1-2; tentative D call: TRBD1 (5 bases). CDR3 length: 16 amino acids. V was cut by 9 bases and J by 4 bases, with 24 bases left in between. CDR1 LNHDA and CDR2 SQIVND come from the germline V gene (reference sequence). The DNA of the CDR3 is TGTGCCAGCTTTTCACCTCAGGGAAGAAGAAGCTATGGCTACACCTTC. It specifies CASFSPQGRRSYGYTF. The full variable domain, with the rest looked up from reference TRBV19 and TRBJ1-2, is DGGITQSPKYLFRKEGQNVTLSCEQNLNHDAMYWYRQDPGQGLRLIYYSQIVNDFQKGDIAEGYSVSREKKESFPLTVTSAQKNPTAFYLCASFSPQGRRSYGYTFGSGTRLTVV.

V gene TRBV6-5 combines with J gene TRBJ2-7, with D maybe TRBD1 (6 bases). Germline loops: CDR1 MNHEY, CDR2 SVGAGI. The CDR3 is 14 amino acids. V lost 6 bases to trimming and J lost 4 bases, with 16 bases between them. CDR3 in DNA: TGTGCCAGCAGACTGACAGTGGGGGCGTACGAGCAGTACTTC. Residues: CASRLTVGAYEQYF.

The rearrangement links TRBV7-9 to TRBJ1-1; no clear D. V dropped 3 bases and J dropped 7 bases, with 6 bases sitting between them. CDR1 and CDR2 (germline): SEHNR, FQNEAQ (reference sequence). The CDR3 is 11 amino acids. CDR3 in amino acids: CASSLNGEAFF. The CDR3 DNA follows: TGTGCCAGCAGCTTGAATGGTGAAGCTTTCTTT.

With respect to this clone: Other DNA variants within this sample encode the same CDR3. This rearrangement joins TRBV4-1 to TRBJ2-7, with TRBD1 matching over 7 bases. CDR1 and CDR2 (germline): MGHRA, YSYEKL. There are 15 residues in the CDR3. V was pared by 1 base and J by 2 bases, with 5 bases of the junction left unmatched. CDR3 loop: CASSQGPGQTYEQYF. DNA for the CDR3: TGCGCCAGCAGCCAAGGACCGGGACAGACCTACGAGCAGTACTTC.

On this clone: The sample has other DNA sequences that encode this CDR3 too. The chain combines TRBV6-5 with TRBJ2-1; 9 bases agree with TRBD1. Germline CDR1 reads MNHEY; CDR2 reads SVGAGI. This CDR3 has 13 residues. V gave up 8 bases and J gave up 1 base; unmatched junction bases: 0. The CDR3: CASGQGSYNEQFF. CDR3 nucleotides: TGTGCCAGCGGACAGGGGTCCTACAATGAGCAGTTCTTC.

J is TRBJ1-1 and V is TRBV10-1; D gene uncertain. V shed 5 bases and J shed 0 bases, with 13 bases lying between them. From germline, CDR1 is WNHNN and CDR2 SYGVQD (reference sequence). CDR3 length equals 15 residues. In nucleotides, the CDR3 is TGCGCCAGCAGTACTGACCGAGACATGAACACTGAAGCTTTCTTT. Its protein product is CASSTDRDMNTEAFF.